This TCR beta chain was observed in a study of brain T cells in children with intractable seizures. Time point of the sample: blood from clinic visit 5 months post-surgery; TSC patient then seizure free. As for this clone: What it binds is not known.

Generated by immunoSEQ multiplex PCR, the TCRdb table keeps only in-frame clones and is missing some. The data hold about 340,000 clones, with 93% observed a single time. Regarding the study as a whole: Absence of clones before surgery may stem from lower sequencing depth.

Germline assignment: CDR1 MNHEY and CDR2 SMNVEV (reference sequence). The length of the CDR3 is 17 residues. The germline V and J ends were trimmed by 0 bases and 4 bases, with 18 bases remaining between them. This clonotype was sampled from a boy younger than two with tuberous sclerosis and intractable seizures. This specimen was peripheral blood, taken 5 to 6 months after surgery. V and J are TRBV27 and TRBJ1-2; a weak D match, TRBD1 (6 bases). This CDR3 is CASSLSFYLGGFYGYTF. For the CDR3, the DNA is TGTGCCAGCAGTTTATCTTTCTACTTAGGGGGATTCTATGGCTACACCTTC.